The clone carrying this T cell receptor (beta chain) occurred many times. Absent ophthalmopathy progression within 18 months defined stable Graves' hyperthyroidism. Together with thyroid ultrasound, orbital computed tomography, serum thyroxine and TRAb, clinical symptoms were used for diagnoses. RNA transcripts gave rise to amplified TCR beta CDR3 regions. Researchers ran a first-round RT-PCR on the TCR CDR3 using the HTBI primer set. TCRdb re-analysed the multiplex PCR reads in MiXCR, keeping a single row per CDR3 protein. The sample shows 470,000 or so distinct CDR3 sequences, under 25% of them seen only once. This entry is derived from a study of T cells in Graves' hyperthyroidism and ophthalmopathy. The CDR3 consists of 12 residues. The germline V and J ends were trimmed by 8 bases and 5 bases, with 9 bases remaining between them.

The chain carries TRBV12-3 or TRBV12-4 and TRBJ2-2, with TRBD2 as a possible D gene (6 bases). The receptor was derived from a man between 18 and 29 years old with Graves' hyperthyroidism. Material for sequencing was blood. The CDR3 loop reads CASQRATGELFF. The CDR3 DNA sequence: TGTGCCAGCCAGCGGGCTACCGGGGAGCTGTTTTTT.